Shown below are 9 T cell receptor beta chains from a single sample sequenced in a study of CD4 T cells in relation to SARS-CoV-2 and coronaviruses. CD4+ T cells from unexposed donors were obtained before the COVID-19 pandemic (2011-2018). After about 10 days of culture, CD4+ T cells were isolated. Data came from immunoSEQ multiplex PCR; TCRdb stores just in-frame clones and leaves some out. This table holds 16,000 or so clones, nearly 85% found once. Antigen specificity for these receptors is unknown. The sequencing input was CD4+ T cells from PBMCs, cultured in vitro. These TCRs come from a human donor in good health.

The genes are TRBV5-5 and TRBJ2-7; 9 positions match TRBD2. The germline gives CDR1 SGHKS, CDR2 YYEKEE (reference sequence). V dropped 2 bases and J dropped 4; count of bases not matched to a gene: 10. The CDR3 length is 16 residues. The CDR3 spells CASSFVAGALAYEQYF. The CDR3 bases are TGTGCCAGCAGCTTTGTAGCGGGAGCTTTGGCGTACGAGCAGTACTTC.

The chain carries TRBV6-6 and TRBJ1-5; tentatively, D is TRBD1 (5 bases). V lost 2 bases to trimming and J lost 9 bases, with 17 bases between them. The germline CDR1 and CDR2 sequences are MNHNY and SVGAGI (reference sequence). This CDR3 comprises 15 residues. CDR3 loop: CASSYGTGGITPQHF. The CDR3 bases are TGTGCCAGCAGTTACGGGACTGGAGGTATCACGCCCCAGCATTTT.

The CDR3 nucleotides read TGTGCCAGCTTTTCTCCTCTAAGGGGTACTAGCGGCCCCCAAGAGACCCAGTACTTC. Its translation is CASFSPLRGTSGPQETQYF. The rearrangement links TRBV2 to TRBJ2-5, with 8 bases aligning to TRBD2. J was trimmed by 1 base and V by 8 bases; bases with no gene match: 21. Per germline, CDR1 SNHLY and CDR2 FYNNEI. CDR3 length: 19 amino acids.

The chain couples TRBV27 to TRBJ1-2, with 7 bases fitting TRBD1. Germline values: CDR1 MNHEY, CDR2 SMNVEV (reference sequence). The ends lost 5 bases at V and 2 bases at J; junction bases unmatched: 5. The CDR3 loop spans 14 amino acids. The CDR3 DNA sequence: TGTGCCAGCAGTGTACAGACAGGGAACTATGGCTACACCTTC. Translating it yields CASSVQTGNYGYTF.

The chain's CDR3 is CASSIGSAGRGELFF. The CDR3 coding sequence is TGTGCCAGTAGTATCGGGAGCGCGGGACGGGGGGAGCTGTTTTTT. The chain has TRBV19 and TRBJ2-2; TRBD2 might be the D (6 bases). Germline assignment: CDR1 LNHDA and CDR2 SQIVND (reference sequence). The CDR3 is made up of 15 amino acids. V gave up 3 bases and J gave up 8 bases, with 16 bases separating them. Using reference TRBV19 and TRBJ2-2 for the parts outside the CDR3, the full variable domain is DGGITQSPKYLFRKEGQNVTLSCEQNLNHDAMYWYRQDPGQGLRLIYYSQIVNDFQKGDIAEGYSVSREKKESFPLTVTSAQKNPTAFYLCASSIGSAGRGELFFGEGSRLTVL.

CDR3 in DNA: TGTGCCAGCAGCCAGGGACTAGCGGGAAGGGAAAACATTCAGTACTTC. Amino acids: CASSQGLAGRENIQYF. This rearrangement joins TRBV7-9 to TRBJ2-4; 13 positions agree with TRBD2. V shed 5 bases and J 5 bases; nucleotides not matched to a gene: 6. CDR3 size: 16 residues. Germline CDR1 SEHNR, CDR2 FQNEAQ (reference sequence).

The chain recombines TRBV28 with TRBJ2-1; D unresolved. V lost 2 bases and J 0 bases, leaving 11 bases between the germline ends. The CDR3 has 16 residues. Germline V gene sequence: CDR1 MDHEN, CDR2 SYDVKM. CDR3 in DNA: TGTGCCAGCAGTTTACGACTGCTTAGCTCCTACAATGAGCAGTTCTTC. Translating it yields CASSLRLLSSYNEQFF. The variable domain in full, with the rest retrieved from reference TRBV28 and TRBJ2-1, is DVKVTQSSRYLVKRTGEKVFLECVQDMDHENMFWYRQDPGLGLRLIYFSYDVKMKEKGDIPEGYSVSREKKERFSLILESASTNQTSMYLCASSLRLLSSYNEQFFGPGTRLTVL.

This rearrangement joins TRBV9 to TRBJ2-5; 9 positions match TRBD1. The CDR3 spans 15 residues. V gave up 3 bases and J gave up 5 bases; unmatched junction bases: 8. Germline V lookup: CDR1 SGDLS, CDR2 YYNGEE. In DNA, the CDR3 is TGTGCCAGCAGCGCTACAGGGGGCAGCGGGGAGACCCAGTACTTC. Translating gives CASSATGGSGETQYF.

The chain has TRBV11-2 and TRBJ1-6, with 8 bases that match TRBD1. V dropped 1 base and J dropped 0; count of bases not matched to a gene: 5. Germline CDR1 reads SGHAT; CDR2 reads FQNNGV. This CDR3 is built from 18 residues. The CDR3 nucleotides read TGTGCCAGCAGCTTAGGGACAGGGCTCCGCTCCTATAATTCACCCCTCCACTTT. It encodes CASSLGTGLRSYNSPLHF.